One and the same sample provided the 23 T cell receptor beta chains below, sequenced in a study of T cell responses to AZD1222 COVID-19 vaccine. The table came from immunoSEQ multiplex PCR; TCRdb's copy has only in-frame clones and leaves some out. The profile shows approximately 60,000 clones, 65% to 80% of them singletons. The sample in question was peripheral blood, obtained on day 0 of AZD1222 vaccination. These TCRs come from an adult in good health.

Notes on this clone: A read error may produce the germline difference seen at one junction end. The chain couples TRBV12-3 or TRBV12-4 to TRBJ2-1; D perhaps matches TRBD1 (6 bases). The CDR3 has 13 residues. Here the CDR3 reads CASTLILGAEQFF. The DNA for the CDR3 is TGTGCCAGCACTTTAATATTGGGGGCTGAGCAGTTCTTC.

The chain links TRBV6-5 to TRBJ2-3, with D perhaps TRBD2 (7 bases). The CDR3 sequence is 13 residues long. V was trimmed by 8 bases and J by 3 bases, leaving 12 bases between them. Per germline, CDR1 MNHEY and CDR2 SVGAGI. CDR3 nucleotide sequence: TGTGCCAGCCGAAGGGGGGGGACAGATACGCAGTATTTT. Translation gives CASRRGGTDTQYF.

The rearrangement uses TRBV4-1 and TRBJ1-1; tentatively, D is TRBD1 (5 bases). There are 16 residues in the CDR3. V lost 1 base and J 3 bases, leaving 15 bases between the germline ends. Germline V gene data show CDR1 as MGHRA and CDR2 as YSYEKL. CDR3 region: CASSQGAGKVDTEAFF. CDR3 DNA sequence: TGCGCCAGCAGCCAAGGGGCAGGGAAAGTGGACACTGAAGCTTTCTTT.

This clone has a single count. The V gene is TRBV7-9, the J gene TRBJ2-3, with TRBD2 matching 8 bases. V shed 4 bases, J shed 4 bases, and the junction held 4 bases outside the gene matches. The V gene's germline CDR1 is SEHNR and CDR2 FQNEAQ (reference sequence). The CDR3 contains 14 residues. This CDR3 is CASSSGGDADTQYF. The CDR3 DNA follows: TGTGCCAGCAGCTCCGGGGGGGATGCAGATACGCAGTATTTT.

Here the CDR3 reads CAGASGGYNEQFF. DNA for the CDR3: TGTGCCGGGGCCAGCGGGGGTTACAATGAGCAGTTCTTC. The J gene is TRBJ2-1, the V gene TRBV10-3; 8 nucleotides agree with TRBD2. CDR3 length: 13 amino acids. V was pared by 11 bases and J by 4 bases, with 7 bases of the junction left unmatched. CDR1 and CDR2 (germline): ENHRY, SYGVKD.

J is TRBJ2-7 and V is TRBV28, with 8 bases identical to TRBD2. The CDR3 contains 15 residues. Germline V gene sequence: CDR1 MDHEN, CDR2 SYDVKM. V lost 2 bases, J lost 6 bases, and 9 bases stayed unmatched. CDR3 in amino acids: CASSLTGTRKPEQYF. CDR3 bases: TGTGCCAGCAGTTTAACCGGGACTAGAAAACCCGAGCAGTACTTC.

This chain links TRBV4-1 with TRBJ1-1, with 10 bases identical to TRBD1. The CDR3 has 16 residues. Germline V gene sequence: CDR1 MGHRA, CDR2 YSYEKL. V lost 4 bases and J lost 4; bases outside the gene matches: 9. CDR3 sequence: CASSPQGDRGGTEAFF. The CDR3 coding sequence is TGCGCCAGCAGCCCCCAAGGGGACAGGGGAGGCACTGAAGCTTTCTTT.

This clone was counted a few times. The chain links TRBV9 to TRBJ2-7, with D unresolved. The germline V gene encodes CDR1 SGDLS and CDR2 YYNGEE. The CDR3 totals 14 residues. V lost 0 bases to trimming and J lost 3 bases, with 10 bases between them. The CDR3 DNA reads TGTGCCAGCAGCGTAGATGACGGGTACTACGAGCAGTACTTC. The encoded protein is CASSVDDGYYEQYF.

The rearrangement uses TRBV3-1 (or the pseudogene TRBV3-2) and TRBJ1-1, with D possibly TRBD1 on 5 matching bases. CDR1 and CDR2 (germline): LGHDT, YNNKEL (reference sequence). V gave up 2 bases and J gave up 1 base, with 11 bases separating them. The CDR3 loop spans 15 amino acids. The CDR3 sequence: CASSQTGTPNTEAFF. CDR3 DNA: TGTGCCAGCAGCCAAACAGGTACCCCGAACACTGAAGCTTTCTTT.

The rearrangement joins TRBV4-3 to TRBJ2-3; D is uncertain. In germline, CDR1 is LGHNA, CDR2 YSLEER. Deletions cut 2 bases from V and 6 bases from J, with 9 bases between. The CDR3 has 13 amino acids. CDR3 loop: CASSQRLRDTQYF. The CDR3 region has the DNA TGCGCCAGCAGCCAACGTCTCCGGGATACGCAGTATTTT.

There are a few counts of this clone. The genes are TRBV7-9 and TRBJ2-7, with unresolved D. The CDR3 is 12 amino acids. Trimming removed 8 bases at V and 6 bases at J, with 14 bases between. In germline, CDR1 is SEHNR, CDR2 FQNEAQ (reference sequence). The CDR3, as DNA: TGTGCCAGCTCTTCTAGTGGACGCGAGCAGTACTTC. Its protein is CASSSSGREQYF.

The chain carries TRBV27 and TRBJ2-7, with 7 bases identical to TRBD1. Trimming removed 1 base from V and 2 bases from J; junction bases left unmatched: 2. The CDR3 has 14 residues. The germline CDR1 and CDR2 sequences are MNHEY and SMNVEV (reference sequence). CDR3 sequence: CASSLLQGPYEQYF. CDR3 coding DNA: TGTGCCAGCAGTTTATTACAGGGGCCCTACGAGCAGTACTTC.

The chain links TRBV19 to TRBJ1-2, with no clear D. The V gene's germline CDR1 is LNHDA and CDR2 SQIVND (reference sequence). Trimming shortened V by 11 bases and J by 6 bases, and 13 bases separated the two germline ends. The CDR3 has 11 residues. CDR3 residues: CASRQAHGYTF. The CDR3 DNA reads as TGTGCCTCCCGCCAGGCGCATGGCTACACCTTC.

The genes are TRBV5-1 and TRBJ1-2; 10 nucleotides line up with TRBD1. This CDR3 has 15 amino acids. Germline V CDR1 and CDR2: SGHRS, YFSETQ. With V trimmed by 4 bases and J by 5 bases, 8 bases remained unmatched. The CDR3 sequence: CASSPSTGGGYGYTF. The CDR3 nucleotides are TGCGCCAGCAGCCCTTCGACAGGGGGCGGGTATGGCTACACCTTC.

A single count supports this clone. The chain combines TRBV2 with TRBJ1-6; TRBD1 might be the D (6 bases). The CDR3 is 15 residues long. Germline assignment: CDR1 SNHLY and CDR2 FYNNEI. The V end was cut by 7 bases, the J end by 0 bases, with 10 bases between. The CDR3 nucleotides read TGTGCCAGCATCCCGGACAGCTCCTATAATTCACCCCTCCACTTT. Its protein product is CASIPDSSYNSPLHF.

This clone was found once. The CDR3 loop reads CASSIGTVGNTIYF. Written as DNA, the CDR3 is TGTGCCAGTAGTATCGGGACTGTTGGAAACACCATATATTTT. The rearrangement uses TRBV19 and TRBJ1-3; D perhaps matches TRBD1 (5 bases). Germline lookup yields CDR1 LNHDA and CDR2 SQIVND (reference sequence). The CDR3 runs to 14 residues. Between the trimmed V and J ends, which lost 3 bases and 3 bases, there was a span of 9 bases.

V usage is TRBV7-9 and J usage is TRBJ1-1; 7 bases are shared with TRBD1. Germline-derived CDR1 and CDR2 are SEHNR and FQNEAQ (reference sequence). CDR3 size: 15 residues. V trimming: 2 bases; J trimming: 2 bases; junction bases outside the gene matches: 5. For the CDR3, the DNA is TGTGCCAGCAGCTTAAGGGGGCGGGGAAACACTGAAGCTTTCTTT. It specifies CASSLRGRGNTEAFF.

The V call is TRBV11-2, the J call TRBJ1-3; D is possibly TRBD1 (6 bases). CDR3 length: 18 residues. V was clipped by 5 bases and J by 0 bases, with 20 bases between them. Germline CDR1 and CDR2: SGHAT and FQNNGV. CDR3 in DNA: TGTGCCAGCAGCCGAGGTTGGGGGGGCCAGGGCTCTGGAAACACCATATATTTT. Protein product: CASSRGWGGQGSGNTIYF.

This sequence joins TRBV7-8 and TRBJ1-5; 7 nucleotides agree with TRBD1. Germline trimming cut 5 bases from V and 3 bases from J; bases unmatched to any gene: 7. Germline loops: CDR1 SGHVS, CDR2 FQNEAQ. This CDR3 region has 15 residues. The CDR3 DNA follows: TGTGCCAGCAGCCAGTTACAGGGGACCAATCAGCCCCAGCATTTT. Protein sequence: CASSQLQGTNQPQHF.

The rearrangement uses TRBV19 and TRBJ2-3, with 7 bases aligning to TRBD2. CDR1 LNHDA and CDR2 SQIVND come from the germline V gene (reference sequence). The CDR3 is 10 amino acids. V shed 10 bases and J 9 bases; nucleotides not matched to a gene: 4. The CDR3 is CATWEGTQYF. The DNA for the CDR3 is TGTGCCACGTGGGAGGGGACGCAGTATTTT.

A note on this clone: Germline is not matched at one junction end, which may reflect a read error. This chain uses TRBV7-9 with TRBJ1-2; tentative D call: TRBD1 (5 bases). This CDR3 has 11 residues. Germline-derived CDR1 and CDR2 are SEHNR and FQNEAQ (reference sequence). The CDR3 bases are TGTGCCGGGGGGATCGACTACGGCTACACCTTC. As protein: CAGGIDYGYTF.

This clone came up once. This chain connects TRBV5-5 to TRBJ1-3; no definite D call. Germline V CDR1 and CDR2: SGHKS, YYEKEE (reference sequence). The germline V and J ends were trimmed by 5 bases and 1 base, with 16 bases remaining between them. The CDR3 runs 16 residues. CDR3 region: CASSRVGQESGNTIYF. CDR3 sequence (DNA): TGTGCCAGCAGTCGGGTGGGTCAAGAGTCTGGAAACACCATATATTTT.

V usage is TRBV4-1 and J usage is TRBJ1-4, with D unresolved. V was shortened by 3 bases and J by 4 bases, with 6 bases between the two germline ends. This CDR3 is built from 13 residues. Germline V gives CDR1 MGHRA, CDR2 YSYEKL. The CDR3 region has the DNA TGCGCCAGCAGCCAGGCAGTTAATGAAAAACTGTTTTTT. Its translation: CASSQAVNEKLFF.